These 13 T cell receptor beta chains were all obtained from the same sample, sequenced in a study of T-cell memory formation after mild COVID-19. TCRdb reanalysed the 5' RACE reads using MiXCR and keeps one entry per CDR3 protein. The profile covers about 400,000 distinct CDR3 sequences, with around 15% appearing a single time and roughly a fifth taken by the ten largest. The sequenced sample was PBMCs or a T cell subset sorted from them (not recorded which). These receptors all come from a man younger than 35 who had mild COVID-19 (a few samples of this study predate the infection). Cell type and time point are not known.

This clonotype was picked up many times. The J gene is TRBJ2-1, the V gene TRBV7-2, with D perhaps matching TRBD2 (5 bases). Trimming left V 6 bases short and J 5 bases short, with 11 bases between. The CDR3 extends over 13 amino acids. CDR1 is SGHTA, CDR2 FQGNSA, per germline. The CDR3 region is CASSLAGNNEQFF. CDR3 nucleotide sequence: TGTGCCAGCAGTTTGGCCGGGAACAATGAGCAGTTCTTC.

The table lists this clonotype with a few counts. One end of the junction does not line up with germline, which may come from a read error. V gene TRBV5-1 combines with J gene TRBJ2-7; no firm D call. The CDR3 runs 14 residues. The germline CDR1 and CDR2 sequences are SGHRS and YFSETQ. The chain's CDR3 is CASSLGTSSSEQYF. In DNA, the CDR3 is TGCGCCAGCAGCTTGGGGACCTCGTCCTCCGAGCAGTACTTC.

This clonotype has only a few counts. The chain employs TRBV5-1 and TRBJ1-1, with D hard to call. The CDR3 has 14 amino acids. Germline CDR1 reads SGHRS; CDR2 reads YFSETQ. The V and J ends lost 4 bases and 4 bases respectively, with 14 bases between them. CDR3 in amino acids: CASSPALSGTEAFF. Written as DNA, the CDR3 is TGCGCCAGCAGCCCCGCCCTGTCCGGCACTGAAGCTTTCTTT.

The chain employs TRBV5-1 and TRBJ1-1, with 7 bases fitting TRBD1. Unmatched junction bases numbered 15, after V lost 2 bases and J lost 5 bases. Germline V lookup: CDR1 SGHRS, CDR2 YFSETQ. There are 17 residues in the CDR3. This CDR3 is CASSLVSGRGLETEAFF. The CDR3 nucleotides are TGCGCCAGCAGCTTAGTCTCCGGCAGGGGGTTGGAGACTGAAGCTTTCTTT. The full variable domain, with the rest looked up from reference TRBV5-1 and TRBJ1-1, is KAGVTQTPRYLIKTRGQQVTLSCSPISGHRSVSWYQQTPGQGLQFLFEYFSETQRNKGNFPGRFSGRQFSNSRSEMNVSTLELGDSALYLCASSLVSGRGLETEAFFGQGTRLTVV.

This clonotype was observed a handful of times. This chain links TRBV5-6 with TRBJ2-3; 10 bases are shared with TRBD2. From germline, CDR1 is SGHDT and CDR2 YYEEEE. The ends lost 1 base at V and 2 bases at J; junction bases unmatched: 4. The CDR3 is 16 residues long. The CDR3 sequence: CASSLSSGGYTDTQYF. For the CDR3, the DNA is TGTGCCAGCAGCTTGTCTAGCGGGGGATACACAGATACGCAGTATTTT. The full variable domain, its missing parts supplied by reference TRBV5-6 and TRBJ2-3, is DAGVTQSPTHLIKTRGQQVTLRCSPKSGHDTVSWYQQALGQGPQFIFQYYEEEERQRGNFPDRFSGHQFPNYSSELNVNALLLGDSALYLCASSLSSGGYTDTQYFGPGTRLTVL.

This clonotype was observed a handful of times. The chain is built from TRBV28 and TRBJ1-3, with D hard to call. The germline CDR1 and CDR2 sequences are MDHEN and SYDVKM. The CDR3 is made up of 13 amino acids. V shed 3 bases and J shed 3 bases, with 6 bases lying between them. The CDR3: CASSLTSGNTIYF. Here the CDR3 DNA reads TGTGCCAGCAGTTTGACAAGTGGAAACACCATATATTTT.

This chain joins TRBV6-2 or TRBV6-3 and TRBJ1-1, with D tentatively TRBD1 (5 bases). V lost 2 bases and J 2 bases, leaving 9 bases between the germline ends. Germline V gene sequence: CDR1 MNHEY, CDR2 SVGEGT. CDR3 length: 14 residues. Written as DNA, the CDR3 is TGTGCCAGCAGTTACGGGGCGGAAAACACTGAAGCTTTCTTT. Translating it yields CASSYGAENTEAFF.

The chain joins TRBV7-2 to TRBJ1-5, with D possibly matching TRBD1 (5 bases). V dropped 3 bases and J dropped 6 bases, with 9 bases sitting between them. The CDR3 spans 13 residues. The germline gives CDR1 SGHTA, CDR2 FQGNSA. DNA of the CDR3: TGTGCCAGCAGCTTCGGGGCGAGTCAGCCCCAGCATTTT. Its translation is CASSFGASQPQHF.

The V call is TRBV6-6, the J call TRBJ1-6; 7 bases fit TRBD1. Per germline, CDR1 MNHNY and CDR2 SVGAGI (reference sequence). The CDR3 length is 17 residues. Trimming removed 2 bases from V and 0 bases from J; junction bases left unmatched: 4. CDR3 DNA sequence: TGTGCCAGCAGTTACCTCAGGGGGAGCTCCTATAATTCACCCCTCCACTTT. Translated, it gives CASSYLRGSSYNSPLHF.

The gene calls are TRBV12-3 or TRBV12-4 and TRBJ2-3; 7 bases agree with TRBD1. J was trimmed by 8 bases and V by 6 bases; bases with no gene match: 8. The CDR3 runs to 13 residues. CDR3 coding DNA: TGTGCCAGCAGCCTTAATACAGGGGTTACGCAGTATTTT. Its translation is CASSLNTGVTQYF.

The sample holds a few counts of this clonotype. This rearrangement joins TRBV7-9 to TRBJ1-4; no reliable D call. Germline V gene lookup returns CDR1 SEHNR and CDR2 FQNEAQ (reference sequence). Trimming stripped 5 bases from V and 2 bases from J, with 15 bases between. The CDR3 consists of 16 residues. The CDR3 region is CASSRAFDPTNEKLFF. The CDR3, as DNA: TGTGCCAGCAGCCGGGCTTTTGACCCGACTAATGAAAAACTGTTTTTT. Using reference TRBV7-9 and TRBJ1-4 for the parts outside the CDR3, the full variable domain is DTGVSQNPRHKITKRGQNVTFRCDPISEHNRLYWYRQTLGQGPEFLTYFQNEAQLEKSRLLSDRFSAERPKGSFSTLEIQRTEQGDSAMYLCASSRAFDPTNEKLFFGSGTQLSVL.

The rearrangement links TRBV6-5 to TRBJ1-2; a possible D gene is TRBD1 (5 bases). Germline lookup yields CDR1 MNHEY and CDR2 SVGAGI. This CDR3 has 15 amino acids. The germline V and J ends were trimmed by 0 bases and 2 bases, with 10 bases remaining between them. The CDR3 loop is CASSYSSGTNYGYTF. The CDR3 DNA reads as TGTGCCAGCAGTTACTCGAGTGGGACCAACTATGGCTACACCTTC.

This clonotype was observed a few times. The CDR3 protein is CASSTSGQSSGANVLTF. The CDR3 coding sequence is TGCGCCAGCAGCACCTCGGGACAGAGCTCTGGGGCCAACGTCCTGACTTTC. The chain recombines TRBV5-1 with TRBJ2-6; TRBD1 matches at 7 bases. The CDR3 loop spans 17 amino acids. The germline V gene has CDR1 SGHRS and CDR2 YFSETQ. V shed 4 bases and J 0 bases; nucleotides not matched to a gene: 7.